The present T cell receptor (beta chain) was sequenced within a study of T cells in Graves' hyperthyroidism and ophthalmopathy. Amplified regions were TCR beta CDR3 sequences from RNA transcripts. TCR CDR3 underwent first-round RT-PCR with the HTBI primer set. Via MiXCR, TCRdb re-called the multiplex PCR reads, giving one row per CDR3 protein. This table holds hundreds of thousands of distinct CDR3 sequences, 16% found once. In germline, CDR1 is LNHDA, CDR2 SQIVND (reference sequence). V was cut by 4 bases and J by 5 bases, with 18 bases left in between. This CDR3 is 15 amino acids long. This chain uses TRBV19 with TRBJ2-7; D possibly matches TRBD1 or TRBD2 (5 bases each). This receptor was obtained from a woman between 18 and 29 years old with Graves' hyperthyroidism. The sequencing input was blood. CDR3 protein: CASSNGGPRGDEQYF. CDR3 DNA: TGTGCCAGTAGTAATGGGGGACCGCGAGGGGACGAGCAGTACTTC.